Listed below are T cell receptor beta chains from one sample, sequenced in a study of CD8+ T cells in alopecia areata. Repertoires were generated with immunoSEQ multiplex PCR, while TCRdb's copy carries only in-frame clones and drops some. Here the sample spans under 250,000 clones, approximately 57% being singletons. The source was CD4+ T cells sorted from blood, collected at week 4, from a patient treated with tofacitinib. These receptors all stem from a human donor with alopecia areata. Each CDR3 is given with its conserved first and last residue. The D gene is left open where the match is weak. For some rows the clone size is stated as once, few or many, or as a class when expanded; others skip it.

>many|TRBV10-3|-|TRBJ2-7|15
CAISESTRLSYEQYF
TGTGCCATCAGTGAGTCTACCAGGCTGTCCTACGAGCAGTACTTC
>-|TRBV6-6|-|TRBJ1-4|13
CASTRQANEKLFF
TGTGCCAGCACTAGGCAGGCTAATGAAAAACTGTTTTTT
>-|TRBV7-9|-|TRBJ2-3|13
CASSHPRVDTQYF
TGTGCCAGCAGCCATCCTCGGGTAGATACGCAGTATTTT
>-|TRBV5-1|-|TRBJ1-6|14
CASSNGVVGSPLHF
TGCGCCAGCAGTAACGGAGTAGTGGGTTCACCCCTCCACTTT
>-|TRBV7-2|TRBD1|TRBJ1-2|12
CASHRDRGSYTF
TGTGCCAGCCACCGGGACAGGGGGAGCTACACCTTC
>-|TRBV5-1|-|TRBJ2-5|13
CASSQGIEETQYF
TGCGCCAGCAGCCAGGGGATTGAAGAGACCCAGTACTTC
>-|TRBV27|-|TRBJ2-3|15
CASSDRFSSTDTQYF
TGTGCCAGCAGTGACAGATTCTCTAGCACAGATACGCAGTATTTT
>-|TRBV29-1|-|TRBJ1-2|11
CSAESAYGYTF
TGCAGCGCCGAGTCGGCCTATGGCTACACCTTC
>-|TRBV6-5|-|TRBJ2-5|13
CASSRQLQETQYF
TGTGCCAGCAGCCGACAGCTTCAAGAGACCCAGTACTTC
>-|TRBV2|TRBD1|TRBJ1-1|15
CASRLTGQTITEAFF
TGTGCCAGCAGACTAACGGGACAGACAATTACTGAAGCTTTCTTT
>few|TRBV19|TRBD1|TRBJ2-7|16
CASSIFSGQGFYEQYF
TGTGCCAGTAGTATTTTTTCCGGACAGGGGTTCTACGAGCAGTACTTC
>-|TRBV4-3|-|TRBJ1-4|16
CASSQDWGRENEKLFF
TGCGCCAGCAGCCAAGATTGGGGACGAGAGAATGAAAAACTGTTTTTT
>-|TRBV19|-|TRBJ1-1|14
CASGVGGTDAEAFF
TGTGCCAGTGGGGTCGGAGGGACCGATGCTGAAGCTTTCTTT
>-|TRBV4-2|TRBD1|TRBJ1-2|14
CASSQEGQGRGYTF
TGTGCCAGCAGCCAGGAAGGACAGGGTCGTGGCTACACCTTC
>few|TRBV6-6|-|TRBJ2-1|14
CASSLQGVIGEQFF
TGTGCCAGCAGTTTACAAGGGGTTATCGGTGAGCAGTTCTTC
>-|TRBV5-1|-|TRBJ1-2|14
CASSLARSNYGYTF
TGCGCCAGCAGCTTGGCCAGGAGCAACTATGGCTACACCTTC
>few|TRBV5-4|-|TRBJ2-5|14
CASSSTLADETQYF
TGTGCCAGCAGCTCGACCCTCGCGGACGAGACCCAGTACTTC
>-|TRBV7-2|TRBD1|TRBJ2-7|14
CASTQFQGASEQYF
TGTGCCAGCACCCAATTCCAGGGGGCGAGCGAGCAGTACTTC
>-|TRBV29-1|TRBD1|TRBJ1-4|13
CSVSDRGFEKLFF
TGCAGCGTGTCGGACAGGGGATTCGAAAAACTGTTTTTT
>-|TRBV9|-|TRBJ1-1|15
CASSVETSGNRRAFF
TGTGCCAGCAGCGTAGAGACAAGTGGCAATCGTAGAGCTTTCTTT
>-|TRBV29-1|-|TRBJ1-1|13
CSPRRGPNTEAFF
TGCAGCCCGAGAAGGGGACCGAACACTGAAGCTTTCTTT
>few|TRBV5-1|TRBD2|TRBJ2-1|15
CASSLGLAVYNEQFF
TGCGCCAGCAGCTTGGGACTAGCGGTTTACAATGAGCAGTTCTTC
>-|TRBV5-1|TRBD2|TRBJ2-1|15
CASSLSSGGYNEQFF
TGCGCCAGCAGCTTGTCTAGCGGGGGATACAATGAGCAGTTCTTC
>-|TRBV6-6|-|TRBJ2-1|15
CASSVRRPEDNEQFF
TGTGCCAGCAGCGTCAGGCGACCTGAGGACAATGAGCAGTTCTTC
>-|TRBV6-1|-|TRBJ1-1|11
CASSGQIPALF
TGTGCCAGCAGTGGCCAAATCCCGGCCCTCTTT
>-|TRBV6-1|-|TRBJ1-6|15
CASSGTGTFFDPLHF
TGTGCCAGCAGTGGAACCGGGACCTTCTTCGATCCCCTCCACTTT
>few|TRBV30|-|TRBJ1-1|15
CAWSVPGLGGTEAFF
TGTGCCTGGAGTGTCCCAGGGTTAGGGGGAACTGAAGCTTTCTTT
>once|TRBV2|-|TRBJ2-1|12
CASSGADNEQFF
TGTGCCAGCAGTGGAGCCGACAATGAGCAGTTCTTC
>-|TRBV23-1|TRBD2|TRBJ2-1|16
CASRFGLLAGGGEQFF
TGCGCCAGCAGATTTGGGTTACTAGCGGGGGGAGGTGAGCAGTTCTTC